The 24 T cell receptor beta chains listed next were all sequenced from one sample in a study of long-term antiretroviral therapy in people with HIV. Running of the v3.0 immunoSEQ assay took place at survey level. Some clones are missing from TCRdb's copy, which holds only in-frame ones; the method was immunoSEQ multiplex PCR. The data show more than 45,000 clones, around 84% seen once. The sample here was unsorted PBMCs, taken 0.8 years after starting antiretroviral therapy. These receptors originate from a woman in her late teens or twenties with HIV.

The chain recombines TRBV9 with TRBJ1-5; D is undetermined. V gave up 0 bases and J gave up 5 bases, with 12 bases separating them. The CDR3 loop spans 15 amino acids. The V gene's germline CDR1 is SGDLS and CDR2 YYNGEE. CDR3 residues: CASSVDGSVDQPQHF. In DNA form, the CDR3 reads TGTGCCAGCAGCGTAGATGGAAGCGTCGATCAGCCCCAGCATTTT.

CDR3 sequence: CASSHPGRRVGGNTEAFF. The CDR3 DNA sequence: TGTGCCAGCAGCCACCCGGGGAGGAGGGTAGGGGGTAACACTGAAGCTTTCTTT. This chain uses TRBV21-1 with TRBJ1-1. TRBV21-1 is a recognized pseudogene. This CDR3 has 18 amino acids.

The V call is TRBV7-2, the J call TRBJ1-4; D ambiguous. From germline, CDR1 is SGHTA and CDR2 FQGNSA. The CDR3 contains 16 residues. V dropped 1 base and J dropped 4 bases, with 13 bases sitting between them. The CDR3, as DNA: TGTGCCAGCAGCTTAGAAGGGTCGAGAAATAATGAAAAACTGTTTTTT. It encodes CASSLEGSRNNEKLFF.

The rearrangement joins TRBV5-4 to TRBJ2-2; TRBD2 matches 8 bases. The ends lost 4 bases at V and 4 bases at J; junction bases unmatched: 9. Germline CDR1 and CDR2: SGHNT and YYREEE (reference sequence). The CDR3 is 16 residues long. CDR3 amino acids: CASSVGTRRTTGELFF. The CDR3 nucleotides are TGTGCCAGCAGCGTAGGGACTAGACGAACCACCGGGGAGCTGTTTTTT.

About this clone itself: Distinct nucleotide sequences in the sample also encode this CDR3. This chain uses TRBV9 with TRBJ2-5, with unresolved D. Germline values: CDR1 SGDLS, CDR2 YYNGEE. CDR3 length equals 13 residues. V lost 0 bases and J 2 bases, leaving 5 bases between the germline ends. The CDR3 DNA follows: TGTGCCAGCAGCGTAGTAGGGCAAGAGACCCAGTACTTC. Translation gives CASSVVGQETQYF.

The rearrangement uses TRBV5-4 and TRBJ2-7, with TRBD2 matching 10 bases. The CDR3 contains 15 residues. The V and J ends lost 3 bases and 5 bases, in that order; junction bases with no gene match: 8. Germline values: CDR1 SGHNT, CDR2 YYREEE (reference sequence). The CDR3 protein is CASSSGASGSNEQYF. The CDR3 DNA reads TGTGCCAGCAGCTCCGGGGCTAGCGGGAGCAACGAGCAGTACTTC.

The rearrangement uses TRBV27 and TRBJ2-2, with 11 bases identical to TRBD2. The CDR3 extends over 16 amino acids. Germline CDR1 is MNHEY and CDR2 is SMNVEV (reference sequence). The trim removed 4 bases at V and 1 base at J, leaving 2 bases unmatched. The CDR3 protein is CASSSGLAENTGELFF. In DNA form, the CDR3 reads TGTGCCAGCAGTTCGGGACTAGCGGAGAACACCGGGGAGCTGTTTTTT.

The rearrangement joins TRBV9 to TRBJ2-1; TRBD2 matches 15 bases. The CDR3 extends over 15 amino acids. V lost 3 bases to trimming and J lost 9 bases; unmatched junction nucleotides: 4. CDR1 and CDR2 (germline): SGDLS, YYNGEE. The CDR3 loop reads CASSARTSGRAEQFF. The CDR3 DNA is TGTGCCAGCAGCGCAAGGACTAGCGGGAGGGCTGAGCAGTTCTTC.

The chain joins TRBV4-3 to TRBJ1-1; no definite D call. This CDR3 spans 14 amino acids. Trimming removed 1 base from V and 4 bases from J, with 10 bases in between. Germline loops: CDR1 LGHNA, CDR2 YSLEER. This CDR3 reads CASSQVSGSTEAFF. The CDR3 DNA is TGCGCCAGCAGCCAAGTTAGCGGGAGCACTGAAGCTTTCTTT.

The CDR3 DNA is TGTGCCAGCAGCTTGTTGAGAGGGCTAGGGAGCATATCCTACAATGAGCAGTTCTTC. It translates to CASSLLRGLGSISYNEQFF. This chain uses TRBV5-8 with TRBJ2-1, with D perhaps TRBD2 (5 bases). The CDR3 length is 19 residues. The V end was cut by 1 base, the J end by 1 base, with 21 bases between. Germline CDR1 is SGHTS and CDR2 is YDEGEE.

V gene TRBV5-1 combines with J gene TRBJ1-2; 8 bases line up with TRBD1. The CDR3 consists of 18 residues. In germline, CDR1 is SGHRS, CDR2 YFSETQ. J was trimmed by 1 base and V by 0 bases; bases with no gene match: 11. CDR3 in amino acids: CASSLADRGPAYNYGYTF. The CDR3 DNA sequence: TGCGCCAGCAGCTTGGCAGACAGGGGACCCGCTTATAACTATGGCTACACCTTC. Full variable domain (remainder filled in from reference TRBV5-1 and TRBJ1-2): KAGVTQTPRYLIKTRGQQVTLSCSPISGHRSVSWYQQTPGQGLQFLFEYFSETQRNKGNFPGRFSGRQFSNSRSEMNVSTLELGDSALYLCASSLADRGPAYNYGYTFGSGTRLTVV.

In this sample, this clone is medium-sized. The chain recombines TRBV7-8 with TRBJ1-2; the match to TRBD1 covers 7 bases. This CDR3 region has 14 residues. The germline CDR1 and CDR2 sequences are SGHVS and FQNEAQ. Trimming took 0 bases from V and 8 from J; bases not matched to a gene: 6. As DNA, the CDR3 is TGTGCCAGCAGCTTAGCCGAACAGGGGCGCGGCTACACCTTC. Protein sequence: CASSLAEQGRGYTF.

V usage is TRBV28 and J usage is TRBJ2-7; 12 nucleotides agree with TRBD2. Trimming removed 8 bases from V and 11 bases from J; junction bases left unmatched: 10. CDR1 and CDR2 (germline): MDHEN, SYDVKM. The CDR3 spans 13 residues. The DNA for the CDR3 is TGTGCCAGCGAGGGGCTAGCGGGAGGGTTGGAGTACTTC. Its translation: CASEGLAGGLEYF.

The chain links TRBV18 to TRBJ2-6, with 14 bases that match TRBD2. This CDR3 region has 18 residues. CDR1 and CDR2 from the germline V gene are KGHSH and LQKENI. With V trimmed by 2 bases and J by 1 base, 1 base remained unmatched. CDR3 DNA sequence: TGTGCCAGCTCACCAGGGACTAGCGGGAGATCTGGGGCCAACGTCCTGACTTTC. It specifies CASSPGTSGRSGANVLTF.

This clone occurred once. The J gene is TRBJ2-4, the V gene TRBV6-6; possibly TRBD1 or TRBD2 for D (5 bases each). This CDR3 is 14 amino acids long. Trimming cost V 6 bases and J 0 bases, with 9 bases left between them. The germline CDR1 and CDR2 sequences are MNHNY and SVGAGI (reference sequence). The CDR3 DNA sequence: TGTGCCAGCAGCCGAGGGACAGCCAAAAACATTCAGTACTTC. Its protein is CASSRGTAKNIQYF.

The sample holds a few counts of this clone. V is TRBV5-4 and J is TRBJ1-4; D gene ambiguous. The CDR3 sequence is 13 residues long. CDR1 is SGHNT and CDR2 is YYREEE in the germline V gene (reference sequence). V lost 0 bases and J 8 bases, leaving 8 bases between the germline ends. CDR3 sequence (DNA): TGTGCCAGCAGCTTGGATACGAAGGAAAAACTGTTTTTT. It encodes CASSLDTKEKLFF. Filled out from reference TRBV5-4 and TRBJ1-4, the complete variable domain reads ETGVTQSPTHLIKTRGQQVTLRCSSQSGHNTVSWYQQALGQGPQFIFQYYREEENGRGNFPPRFSGLQFPNYSSELNVNALELDDSALYLCASSLDTKEKLFFGSGTQLSVL.

The chain carries TRBV6-5 and TRBJ2-1, with 7 bases that match TRBD2. Trimming took 6 bases from V and 9 from J; bases not matched to a gene: 14. The germline CDR1 and CDR2 sequences are MNHEY and SVGAGI. The CDR3 extends over 15 amino acids. The CDR3 reads CASRSGMGGFVEQFF. The CDR3 nucleotides are TGTGCCAGCAGAAGCGGGATGGGCGGTTTTGTTGAGCAGTTCTTC.

The genes are TRBV28 and TRBJ2-7, with D perhaps being TRBD1 or TRBD2 (5 bases each). Per germline, CDR1 MDHEN and CDR2 SYDVKM. The CDR3 is 13 amino acids. V gave up 6 bases and J gave up 3 bases, with 12 bases separating them. For the CDR3, the DNA is TGTGCCAGCAGCGGGACCGAAAGCTACGAGCAGTACTTC. It is translated as CASSGTESYEQYF.

This clone was counted a few times. The V call is TRBV2, the J call TRBJ2-4; 7 nucleotides agree with TRBD2. With 8 bases clipped from V and 5 bases from J, the junction kept 0 bases outside the gene matches. The CDR3 is 11 residues long. The germline V gene has CDR1 SNHLY and CDR2 FYNNEI. DNA for the CDR3: TGTGCCAGCGCGGGAGAAAACATTCAGTACTTC. Translated, it gives CASAGENIQYF.

The chain joins TRBV19 to TRBJ1-1, with 7 bases aligning to TRBD1. The CDR3 runs 16 residues. The junction had 11 bases not matched to a gene; V was cut back by 0 bases and J by 7 bases. Germline values: CDR1 LNHDA, CDR2 SQIVND (reference sequence). CDR3 protein: CASSIDRPDRPSEAFF. In nucleotides, the CDR3 is TGTGCCAGTAGTATAGACAGACCGGACAGGCCCAGTGAAGCTTTCTTT.

The chain joins TRBV12-1 to TRBJ1-2. TRBV12-1 is annotated as a pseudogene. This CDR3 is 12 amino acids long. CDR3 protein: CASSRKTYGYTF. Written as DNA, the CDR3 is TGTGCCAGCAGCAGAAAGACCTATGGCTACACCTTC.

CDR3 sequence reads: CASSAEQGGAFF. In DNA, the CDR3 is TGTGCCAGCAGCGCAGAACAGGGTGGAGCTTTCTTT. This chain uses TRBV7-9 with TRBJ1-1; tentative D call: TRBD1 (6 bases). The CDR3 has 12 residues. The germline V and J ends were trimmed by 5 bases and 10 bases, with 14 bases remaining between them. The germline CDR1 and CDR2 sequences are SEHNR and FQNEAQ (reference sequence).

A few counts support this clone. The CDR3 region is CASSRTGTYEQYF. The DNA of the CDR3 is TGTGCCAGTAGCCGTACAGGGACCTACGAGCAGTACTTC. The rearrangement uses TRBV19 and TRBJ2-7; D might be TRBD1 (6 bases). The V gene lost 6 bases and the J gene lost 2 bases, with 11 bases spanning the gap. This CDR3 contains 13 residues. Germline loops: CDR1 LNHDA, CDR2 SQIVND (reference sequence).

The genes are TRBV27 and TRBJ1-2; a weak D match, TRBD1 (5 bases). Trimming removed 6 bases from V and 4 bases from J, with 18 bases in between. CDR1 and CDR2 from the germline V gene are MNHEY and SMNVEV (reference sequence). This CDR3 comprises 15 residues. The CDR3 loop is CASRFSTGYRYGYTF. The CDR3 DNA sequence: TGTGCCAGCAGGTTTTCTACAGGATACCGCTATGGCTACACCTTC.